The sequence of this T cell receptor (beta chain) was determined in a study of identical twins. This CDR3 is 16 amino acids long. CDR1 and CDR2 from the germline V gene are MDHEN and SYDVKM. Unmatched junction bases numbered 11, after V lost 4 bases and J lost 5 bases. Notes on the study in general: Invariant T cells like MAIT and iNKT could partly confound the zero-insertion analyses. Twins showed weaker excess sharing in their beta out-of-frame sequences.

Worth noting for this clonotype: Its target is not known.

Carrying unique molecular identifiers, the cDNA also gained a universal primer site through template switching. One entry per CDR3 protein, called by TCRdb with MiXCR from the 5' RACE reads. The sample lists under 1 million distinct CDR3 sequences; roughly an eighth were seen once. Healthy Caucasian donors formed the entire cohort. This sample also belongs to another study, concerning yellow fever vaccine responses in identical twins.

J is TRBJ2-3 and V is TRBV28; 8 bases fit TRBD2. Material for sequencing was PBMCs. The sequence derives from a woman aged 18 to 35 in good health. The DNA for the CDR3 is TGTGCCAGCAGTTCCCCAGGGGCGGGGGGACAAGATACGCAGTATTTT. This translates into CASSSPGAGGQDTQYF.